The next 12 T cell receptor beta chains were all read from a single sample in a study of early T cells in non-severe SARS-CoV-2 infection. TCRdb recomputed calls from the 5' RACE reads with MiXCR, one row per CDR3 protein. The top ten hold about 5% of the sample, which has some 57,000 distinct CDR3 sequences, about 12% seen once. Material: whole blood. These TCRs come from an adult who was a healthcare worker with PCR-confirmed SARS-CoV-2 infection or an uninfected control (not recorded which).

Many counts were recorded for this clonotype. The chain recombines TRBV29-1 with TRBJ2-3, with D hard to call. Trimming took 3 bases from V and 0 from J, leaving 4 bases between them. Germline values: CDR1 SQVTM, CDR2 ANQGSEA. This CDR3 spans 12 amino acids. CDR3 loop: CSVDSSTDTQYF. The CDR3 DNA reads as TGCAGCGTTGACAGTAGCACAGATACGCAGTATTTT.

This clonotype was found a few times. This chain connects TRBV28 to TRBJ1-2, with 12 bases matching TRBD1. The J segment lost 5 bases and the V segment lost 4 bases, leaving 5 bases of the junction unmatched. The CDR3 is made up of 15 amino acids. Germline loops: CDR1 MDHEN, CDR2 SYDVKM. In DNA form, the CDR3 reads TGTGCCAGCAGTTCGGGACAGGGGGCATGGTATGGCTACACCTTC. Its translation is CASSSGQGAWYGYTF.

This clonotype has a count of ten or more. V gene TRBV10-3 combines with J gene TRBJ2-3; possible D gene TRBD1, 6 bases. Germline V gives CDR1 ENHRY, CDR2 SYGVKD. The ends were cut back, 0 bases at V and 1 base at J, with 11 bases in the middle. The CDR3 consists of 16 residues. CDR3 sequence: CAISESRGQRTDTQYF. In DNA, the CDR3 is TGTGCCATCAGTGAGTCTCGGGGACAACGCACAGATACGCAGTATTTT.

This chain links TRBV11-2 with TRBJ2-2; D remains ambiguous. The CDR3 length is 14 residues. Per germline, CDR1 SGHAT and CDR2 FQNNGV. V gave up 2 bases and J gave up 7 bases, with 11 bases separating them. This CDR3 is CASSLRHGGGELFF. The CDR3 DNA reads TGTGCCAGCAGCTTACGGCACGGTGGCGGGGAGCTGTTTTTT.

This clonotype was seen repeatedly, ten times or more. V is TRBV7-9 and J is TRBJ2-1; D perhaps matches TRBD1 (10 bases). Germline lookup yields CDR1 SEHNR and CDR2 FQNEAQ (reference sequence). The V end lost 5 bases, the J end lost 8 bases, and 28 bases lay between the germline ends. CDR3 length: 18 amino acids. The CDR3 nucleotides read TGTGCCAGCAGCCCCAGGGACAGGGGTAGCGGGAGTTATGATGAGCAGTTCTTC. It translates to CASSPRDRGSGSYDEQFF.

This clonotype was recorded at least ten times. The chain employs TRBV6-6 and TRBJ1-5, with D hard to call. Trimming removed 3 bases at V and 5 bases at J, with 8 bases between. This CDR3 has 13 amino acids. CDR1 is MNHNY, CDR2 SVGAGI, per germline (reference sequence). The CDR3 protein is CASSYGRDQPQHF. DNA for the CDR3: TGTGCCAGCAGTTATGGGAGGGATCAGCCCCAGCATTTT.

The chain joins TRBV5-6 to TRBJ2-3; 10 bases agree with TRBD1. Germline assignment: CDR1 SGHDT and CDR2 YYEEEE. V dropped 3 bases and J dropped 9; count of bases not matched to a gene: 7. The CDR3 extends over 14 amino acids. The CDR3 loop is CASSSGQGRGTQYF. The CDR3 nucleotides are TGTGCCAGCAGCTCGGGACAGGGGCGGGGGACGCAGTATTTT.

This clonotype was detected ten times or more. V and J are TRBV7-9 and TRBJ2-1; 11 positions agree with TRBD1. Germline lookup yields CDR1 SEHNR and CDR2 FQNEAQ (reference sequence). With 5 bases clipped from V and 4 bases from J, the junction kept 10 bases outside the gene matches. The CDR3 is 17 amino acids. CDR3 residues: CASSQDRGRLRYNEQFF. Here the CDR3 DNA reads TGTGCCAGCAGCCAGGACAGGGGGCGACTTAGGTACAATGAGCAGTTCTTC.

This clonotype showed up many times. The rearrangement uses TRBV6-1 and TRBJ2-1; 9 nucleotides match TRBD2. The CDR3 runs 18 residues. From germline, CDR1 is MNHNS and CDR2 SASEGT. With V trimmed by 3 bases and J by 0 bases, 9 bases remained unmatched. DNA for the CDR3: TGTGCCAGCAGTGACCCTATTAGCGGGAGAATCTCCTACAATGAGCAGTTCTTC. Its protein is CASSDPISGRISYNEQFF.

In the case of this clonotype: At one end, the junction sequence differs from germline, possibly due to a read error. The chain combines TRBV6-2 or TRBV6-3 with TRBJ1-1; 9 bases map to TRBD1. CDR1 and CDR2 from the germline V gene are MNHEY and SVGEGT. The CDR3 has 14 amino acids. This chain's CDR3 is CASSSQGAWTEAYF. The CDR3 DNA reads as TGTGCCAGCAGTTCACAGGGGGCCTGGACTGAAGCTTACTTT.

The gene calls are TRBV27 and TRBJ2-5, with TRBD1 as a possible D gene (6 bases). Trimming removed 6 bases at V and 0 bases at J, with 8 bases between. The CDR3 has 13 amino acids. Germline V gene sequence: CDR1 MNHEY, CDR2 SMNVEV (reference sequence). The DNA for the CDR3 is TGTGCCAGCAGCAGGACAGACCAAGAGACCCAGTACTTC. This gives the protein CASSRTDQETQYF.

This rearrangement joins TRBV5-6 to TRBJ2-1; D perhaps matches TRBD2 (5 bases). This CDR3 contains 16 residues. The germline gives CDR1 SGHDT, CDR2 YYEEEE. Trimming cost V 2 bases and J 5 bases, with 17 bases left between them. The CDR3 DNA sequence: TGTGCCAGCAGCTTTCTTGCCGGCGGGCTTCACAATGAGCAGTTCTTC. Translated, it gives CASSFLAGGLHNEQFF.